The rows below give T cell receptor beta chains drawn from one sample of a study of cytomegalovirus exposure and HLA in healthy donors. Assay: immunoSEQ multiplex PCR; the TCRdb copy retains only in-frame clones and omits some. The repertoire holds about 160,000 clones, with more than 70% as singletons. Sequences were obtained from PBMCs. All receptors come from a male donor in good health and CMV-seropositive. Each CDR3 is given with its conserved first and last residue. D genes are given only for firm matches. Not every row has a clone size; where given, it reads once, few, many or a size class.

abundance: .
v_gene: TRBV5-6
d_gene: .
j_gene: TRBJ1-2
CDR3aa: CASSERGFYGYTF
CDR3nt: TGTGCCAGCAGCGAGAGAGGGTTCTATGGCTACACCTTC

abundance: .
v_gene: TRBV7-9
d_gene: TRBD1
j_gene: TRBJ1-1
CDR3aa: CASSPRRGATEAFF
CDR3nt: TGTGCCAGCAGCCCCCGCAGGGGGGCAACTGAAGCTTTCTTT

abundance: .
v_gene: TRBV7-9
d_gene: TRBD1
j_gene: TRBJ1-1
CDR3aa: CASSGQGNTEAFF
CDR3nt: TGTGCCAGCAGCGGACAGGGGAACACTGAAGCTTTCTTT

abundance: .
v_gene: TRBV29-1
d_gene: .
j_gene: TRBJ2-1
CDR3aa: CSASPSAGNNEQFF
CDR3nt: TGCAGCGCCAGCCCTTCGGCAGGCAACAATGAGCAGTTCTTC

abundance: .
v_gene: TRBV10-3
d_gene: .
j_gene: TRBJ1-1
CDR3aa: CAIIGSGEERTEAFF
CDR3nt: TGTGCCATCATCGGCTCCGGGGAAGAGAGAACTGAAGCTTTCTTT

abundance: once
v_gene: TRBV28
d_gene: TRBD2
j_gene: TRBJ2-7
CDR3aa: CASSFAGDLSEQYF
CDR3nt: TGTGCCAGCAGTTTTGCGGGAGACCTGAGCGAGCAGTACTTC

abundance: .
v_gene: TRBV13
d_gene: TRBD2
j_gene: TRBJ2-7
CDR3aa: CASSLKMAGTSAFYEQYF
CDR3nt: TGTGCCAGCAGCTTAAAGATGGCCGGGACTAGCGCATTCTACGAGCAGTACTTC

abundance: .
v_gene: TRBV13
d_gene: TRBD1
j_gene: TRBJ2-4
CDR3aa: CASSFPSRTGIGNIQYF
CDR3nt: TGTGCCAGCAGCTTCCCCAGCCGGACAGGGATTGGAAACATTCAGTACTTC

abundance: .
v_gene: TRBV6-1
d_gene: .
j_gene: TRBJ1-1
CDR3aa: CASSGPEGVEAFF
CDR3nt: TGTGCCAGCAGTGGACCCGAAGGGGTTGAAGCTTTCTTT

abundance: .
v_gene: TRBV29-1
d_gene: .
j_gene: TRBJ1-5
CDR3aa: CSVSHMAGQPQHF
CDR3nt: TGCAGCGTTTCCCATATGGCCGGGCAGCCCCAGCATTTT

abundance: .
v_gene: TRBV10-2
d_gene: TRBD2
j_gene: TRBJ2-7
CDR3aa: CASMRVAGNSYEQYF
CDR3nt: TGCGCCAGCATGAGGGTAGCGGGGAACTCCTACGAGCAGTACTTC

abundance: .
v_gene: TRBV28
d_gene: TRBD2
j_gene: TRBJ2-3
CDR3aa: CASSRTSGSQDTQYF
CDR3nt: TGTGCCAGCAGTAGGACTAGCGGGAGTCAGGATACGCAGTATTTT

abundance: .
v_gene: TRBV28
d_gene: TRBD2
j_gene: TRBJ2-1
CDR3aa: CASRSALTSGSYNEQFF
CDR3nt: TGTGCCAGCAGATCCGCCCTCACTAGCGGGAGTTACAATGAGCAGTTCTTC

abundance: .
v_gene: TRBV6-1
d_gene: TRBD1
j_gene: TRBJ1-2
CDR3aa: CASSPGQEFGGTF
CDR3nt: TGTGCCAGCAGTCCCGGACAGGAATTTGGCGGCACCTTC

abundance: .
v_gene: TRBV18
d_gene: TRBD2
j_gene: TRBJ2-3
CDR3aa: CASSQTSGRSIGDTQYF
CDR3nt: TGTGCCAGCTCACAGACTAGCGGGAGGTCTATCGGTGATACGCAGTATTTT

abundance: .
v_gene: TRBV4-1
d_gene: .
j_gene: TRBJ1-2
CDR3aa: CASSQDEGSKWDGYTF
CDR3nt: TGCGCCAGCAGCCAAGATGAGGGTTCGAAGTGGGATGGCTACACCTTC

abundance: once
v_gene: TRBV12-5
d_gene: TRBD1
j_gene: TRBJ1-2
CDR3aa: CASGLAGTGGNYGYTF
CDR3nt: TGTGCTAGTGGTTTGGCCGGGACAGGGGGAAACTATGGCTACACCTTC

abundance: .
v_gene: TRBV10-1
d_gene: .
j_gene: TRBJ2-1
CDR3aa: CASSAYQTGPGPRSSYNEQFF
CDR3nt: TGCGCCAGCAGTGCGTACCAGACAGGCCCGGGACCCAGGAGCTCCTACAATGAGCAGTTCTTC

abundance: few
v_gene: TRBV27
d_gene: .
j_gene: TRBJ2-1
CDR3aa: CASSLFTGVGNEQFF
CDR3nt: TGTGCCAGCAGTTTATTTACGGGAGTCGGCAATGAGCAGTTCTTC

abundance: .
v_gene: TRBV11-3
d_gene: .
j_gene: TRBJ1-6
CDR3aa: CASSLDQGGSSYNSPLHF
CDR3nt: TGTGCCAGCAGCTTAGATCAAGGCGGGAGCTCCTATAATTCACCCCTCCACTTT

abundance: .
v_gene: TRBV7-8
d_gene: TRBD1
j_gene: TRBJ2-5
CDR3aa: CASLVGTGLETQYF
CDR3nt: TGTGCCAGCCTAGTGGGGACAGGGCTTGAGACCCAGTACTTC

abundance: .
v_gene: TRBV6-5
d_gene: TRBD2
j_gene: TRBJ2-3
CDR3aa: CASSYVASGRSDTQYF
CDR3nt: TGTGCCAGCAGTTACGTCGCTAGCGGGAGATCGGATACGCAGTATTTT

abundance: .
v_gene: TRBV10-1
d_gene: .
j_gene: TRBJ1-5
CDR3aa: CAKGGLQPQHF
CDR3nt: TGCGCCAAGGGCGGGCTCCAACCCCAGCATTTT

abundance: .
v_gene: TRBV19
d_gene: TRBD1
j_gene: TRBJ2-3
CDR3aa: CASSILPGQGATDTQYF
CDR3nt: TGTGCCAGTAGTATACTACCGGGACAGGGGGCAACAGATACGCAGTATTTT

abundance: .
v_gene: TRBV5-4
d_gene: TRBD2
j_gene: TRBJ2-1
CDR3aa: CASSPRSGSGQNNEQFF
CDR3nt: TGTGCCAGCAGCCCGCGTAGCGGGAGTGGGCAAAACAATGAGCAGTTCTTC

abundance: .
v_gene: TRBV7-9
d_gene: .
j_gene: TRBJ1-5
CDR3aa: CASSLLGENQPQHF
CDR3nt: TGTGCCAGCAGCTTACTAGGGGAAAATCAGCCCCAGCATTTT

abundance: .
v_gene: TRBV7-9
d_gene: .
j_gene: TRBJ2-7
CDR3aa: CASSLLPDEQYF
CDR3nt: TGTGCCAGCAGCTTACTACCGGACGAGCAGTACTTC